This is a list of T cell receptor beta chains from one sample in a study of Siglec-9 on CD8 T cells in melanoma. Profiling relied on immunoSEQ multiplex PCR, and the TCRdb table lists in-frame clones only, not all of them. The sample lists about 33,000 clones, 80% to 85% occurring once. Sequencing was performed on Siglec-9- CD8+ T cells sorted from blood. These receptors were obtained from a human donor in good health. Each CDR3 is given with its conserved first and last residue. The D gene is left open where the match is weak. Size is stated for part of the rows, as once, few or many counts, or as a class when the clone is expanded.

CDR3: CASSIISHNEQFF
DNA: TGTGCCAGTAGTATTATCTCTCACAATGAGCAGTTCTTC
D: NA
size: NA
J: TRBJ2-1
V: TRBV19

CDR3: CATPSGADEKLFF
DNA: TGTGCCACCCCCTCGGGGGCGGATGAAAAACTGTTTTTT
D: NA
size: NA
J: TRBJ1-4
V: TRBV27

CDR3: CASSLGTSGISYNEQFF
DNA: TGTGCCAGCAGCTTGGGGACTAGCGGAATCTCCTACAATGAGCAGTTCTTC
D: TRBD2
size: NA
J: TRBJ2-1
V: TRBV7-3

CDR3: CASSEGSGQGETQYF
DNA: TGTGCCAGCAGTGAAGGTAGTGGACAGGGGGAGACCCAGTACTTC
D: TRBD1
size: few
J: TRBJ2-5
V: TRBV2

CDR3: CASSSGWEQYF
DNA: TGTGCCAGCAGTTCAGGGTGGGAGCAGTACTTC
D: NA
size: NA
J: TRBJ2-7
V: TRBV27

CDR3: CASSFTTPGAGDSNTQYF
DNA: TGTGCCAGCAGCTTCACCACCCCTGGGGCGGGGGATTCCAATACGCAGTATTTT
D: TRBD2
size: NA
J: TRBJ2-3
V: TRBV13

CDR3: CASSSYPGGQTYEQFF
DNA: TGTGCCAGCAGCTCGTACCCGGGGGGGCAGACATATGAGCAGTTCTTC
D: TRBD2
size: NA
J: TRBJ2-1
V: TRBV13

CDR3: CASKGMWEQYF
DNA: TGTGCCAGTAAGGGGATGTGGGAGCAGTACTTC
D: NA
size: NA
J: TRBJ2-7
V: TRBV19

CDR3: CASQRGSGTYNEQFF
DNA: TGCGCCAGCCAGAGAGGTAGCGGGACTTACAATGAGCAGTTCTTC
D: TRBD2
size: NA
J: TRBJ2-1
V: TRBV10-2

CDR3: CASSQPGQGSNEQFF
DNA: TGTGCCAGCAGCCAACCGGGACAGGGCTCCAATGAGCAGTTCTTC
D: TRBD1
size: NA
J: TRBJ2-1
V: TRBV4-2

CDR3: CASTGQDLGNTIYF
DNA: TGTGCCAGCACAGGACAGGACCTTGGAAACACCATATATTTT
D: TRBD1
size: NA
J: TRBJ1-3
V: TRBV28

CDR3: CASSIGPGLSYEQYF
DNA: TGTGCCAGTAGTATAGGTCCAGGGCTCTCCTACGAGCAGTACTTC
D: NA
size: NA
J: TRBJ2-7
V: TRBV19

CDR3: CASGGTEAYEQYF
DNA: TGTGCTAGTGGTGGGACAGAAGCCTACGAGCAGTACTTC
D: TRBD1
size: NA
J: TRBJ2-7
V: TRBV12-5

CDR3: CASRKGETQYF
DNA: TGCGCCAGCAGAAAGGGAGAGACCCAGTACTTC
D: NA
size: few
J: TRBJ2-5
V: TRBV4-1

CDR3: CASSESTRTGPHGYTF
DNA: TGCGCCAGCAGTGAGTCGACGAGGACAGGGCCCCATGGCTACACCTTC
D: TRBD1
size: NA
J: TRBJ1-2
V: TRBV10-1

CDR3: CASSSETGSPTEAFF
DNA: TGTGCCAGCAGCTCGGAGACAGGGTCCCCCACTGAAGCTTTCTTT
D: TRBD1
size: few
J: TRBJ1-1
V: TRBV6-5

CDR3: CASSVITGGEQYF
DNA: TGTGCCAGCAGCGTAATCACAGGGGGTGAGCAGTACTTC
D: TRBD1
size: NA
J: TRBJ2-7
V: TRBV9

CDR3: CASSSIGREENEKLFF
DNA: TGTGCCAGCAGCTCGATAGGACGGGAAGAGAATGAAAAACTGTTTTTT
D: NA
size: NA
J: TRBJ1-4
V: TRBV5-6

CDR3: CASSLPGPRSHLNEQFF
DNA: TGTGCCAGCAGCCTTCCGGGACCAAGGTCCCATCTCAATGAGCAGTTCTTC
D: NA
size: NA
J: TRBJ2-1
V: TRBV11-2

CDR3: CASSILTSGGAGEQFF
DNA: TGCGCCAGCAGCATACTGACTAGCGGGGGGGCAGGTGAGCAGTTCTTC
D: TRBD2
size: NA
J: TRBJ2-1
V: TRBV5-1